These T cell receptor beta chains were read from a single sample in a study of T cell responses to AZD1222 COVID-19 vaccine. Assay: immunoSEQ multiplex PCR; the TCRdb copy retains only in-frame clones and omits some. The sample has about 120,000 clones, 80% to 90% seen once; the top ten hold about 5.6%. The input for sequencing was peripheral blood, taken on day 0 of AZD1222 vaccination. Receptors originate from an adult in good health. Each CDR3 is given without its conserved first and last residue.

V	length	J	CDR3
TRBV7-2	14	TRBJ2-1	ASSLEGRVVYNEQF
TRBV18	13	TRBJ2-3	ASSPLAGTTDTQY
TRBV29-1	12	TRBJ2-4	SVKGLLAKNIQY
TRBV6-5	12	TRBJ1-2	ASVTGGANYGYT
TRBV7-9	13	TRBJ1-5	ASSSIGDGNQPQH
TRBV11-3	12	TRBJ2-3	ASSPRDGTDTQY
TRBV27	12	TRBJ1-2	ASSSSSFNYGYT
TRBV4-1	14	TRBJ1-5	ASSQASEYSNQPQH
TRBV7-2	13	TRBJ1-1	ASSLSVTRGRRAF
TRBV30	10	TRBJ2-7	AWSRQYHEQY
TRBV19	10	TRBJ1-2	ASSIMGYGYT
TRBV6-5	12	TRBJ2-7	ASRPFGTGYEQY
TRBV6-2/TRBV6-3	10	TRBJ2-1	ASSYLSAEQF
TRBV7-9	12	TRBJ2-1	ASSYGLAYNEQF
TRBV28	10	TRBJ2-5	ASSTAQETQY
TRBV9	13	TRBJ2-7	ASSPRTSASYEQY
TRBV6-5	10	TRBJ2-5	AGAGGLETQY
TRBV7-2	14	TRBJ1-2	ASSLARTASNYGYT
TRBV30	14	TRBJ1-2	AWSRQGATTNYGYT
TRBV19	13	TRBJ1-5	ASRGVRYSNQPQH
TRBV5-6	12	TRBJ2-5	ASSFRDREETQY
TRBV6-2/TRBV6-3	11	TRBJ2-7	ASSNRAAYEQY
TRBV5-8	13	TRBJ2-7	ASSLAPGHAYEQY
TRBV28	13	TRBJ1-5	ASSLHGLDNQPQH
TRBV5-8	13	TRBJ1-3	ASSSRGQGGNTIY
TRBV12-5	15	TRBJ1-4	ASGLVRSGATNEKLF
TRBV11-2	13	TRBJ2-3	ASSPGTGLLDTQY
TRBV5-4	13	TRBJ1-2	ASSSSQGANYGYT
TRBV5-4	13	TRBJ1-1	ASSPGTAGGTEAF
TRBV15	12	TRBJ2-5	ATSLGHLGETQY